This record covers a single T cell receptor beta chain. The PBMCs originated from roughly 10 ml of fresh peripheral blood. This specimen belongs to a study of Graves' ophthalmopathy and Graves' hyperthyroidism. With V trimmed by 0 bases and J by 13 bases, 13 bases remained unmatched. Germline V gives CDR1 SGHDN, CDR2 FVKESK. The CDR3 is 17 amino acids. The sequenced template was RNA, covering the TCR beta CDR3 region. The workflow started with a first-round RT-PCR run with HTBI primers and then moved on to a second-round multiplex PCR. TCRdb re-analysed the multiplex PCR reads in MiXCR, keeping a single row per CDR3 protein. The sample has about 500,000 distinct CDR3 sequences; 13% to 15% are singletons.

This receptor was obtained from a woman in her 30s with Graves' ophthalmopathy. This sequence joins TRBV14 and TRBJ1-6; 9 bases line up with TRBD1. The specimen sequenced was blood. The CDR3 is CASSQDRQGVPTRPLHF. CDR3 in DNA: TGTGCCAGCAGCCAAGATCGACAGGGGGTGCCTACCAGGCCCCTCCACTTT.